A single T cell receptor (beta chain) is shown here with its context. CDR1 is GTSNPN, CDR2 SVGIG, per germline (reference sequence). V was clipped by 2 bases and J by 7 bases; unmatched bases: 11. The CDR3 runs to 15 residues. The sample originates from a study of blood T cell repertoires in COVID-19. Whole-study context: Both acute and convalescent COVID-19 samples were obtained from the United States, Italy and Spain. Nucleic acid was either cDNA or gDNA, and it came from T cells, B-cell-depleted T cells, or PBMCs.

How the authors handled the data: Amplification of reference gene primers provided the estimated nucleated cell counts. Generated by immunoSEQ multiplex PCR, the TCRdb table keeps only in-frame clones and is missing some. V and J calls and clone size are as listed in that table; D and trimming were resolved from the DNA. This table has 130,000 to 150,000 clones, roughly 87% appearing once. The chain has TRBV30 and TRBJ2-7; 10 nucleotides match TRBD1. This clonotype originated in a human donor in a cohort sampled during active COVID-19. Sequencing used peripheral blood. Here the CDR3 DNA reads TGTGCCTGGAGTCGGACAGGGGGAAAGGCGGGGGAGCAGTACTTC. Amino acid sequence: CAWSRTGGKAGEQYF.